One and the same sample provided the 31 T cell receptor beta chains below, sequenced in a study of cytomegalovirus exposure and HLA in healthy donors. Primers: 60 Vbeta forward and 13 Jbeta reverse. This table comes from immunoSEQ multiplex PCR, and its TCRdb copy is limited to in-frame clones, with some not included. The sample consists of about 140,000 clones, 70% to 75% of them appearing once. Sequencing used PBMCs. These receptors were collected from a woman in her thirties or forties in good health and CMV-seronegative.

The CDR3 coding sequence is TGTGCTAGTGGTCCTCCCGGGACAGGGGACCAAGAGACCCAGTACTTC. Amino acids: CASGPPGTGDQETQYF. The chain recombines TRBV12-5 with TRBJ2-5, with 10 positions matching TRBD1. The CDR3 consists of 16 residues. V lost 5 bases and J lost 0; bases outside the gene matches: 6. Germline-derived CDR1 and CDR2 are LGHNT and FRNRAP.

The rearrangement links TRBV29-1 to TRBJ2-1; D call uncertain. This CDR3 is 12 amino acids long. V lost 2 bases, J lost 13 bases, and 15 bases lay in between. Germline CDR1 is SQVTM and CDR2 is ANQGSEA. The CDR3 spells CSVEFIDQEQFF. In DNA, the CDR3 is TGCAGCGTTGAATTTATCGACCAGGAACAGTTCTTC.

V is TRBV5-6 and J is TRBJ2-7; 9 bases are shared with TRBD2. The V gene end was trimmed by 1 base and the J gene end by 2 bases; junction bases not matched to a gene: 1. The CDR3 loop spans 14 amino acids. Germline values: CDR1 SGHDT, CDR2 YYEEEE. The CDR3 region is CASSLIAGAYEQYV. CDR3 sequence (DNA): TGTGCCAGCAGCTTGATAGCGGGAGCCTACGAGCAGTACGTC.

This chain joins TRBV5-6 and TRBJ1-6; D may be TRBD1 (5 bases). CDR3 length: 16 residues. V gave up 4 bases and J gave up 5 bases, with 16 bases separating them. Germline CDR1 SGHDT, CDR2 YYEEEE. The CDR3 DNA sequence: TGTGCCAGCAGCCTCTATCGTGGGGCAGATAATTCACCCCTCCACTTT. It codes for CASSLYRGADNSPLHF.

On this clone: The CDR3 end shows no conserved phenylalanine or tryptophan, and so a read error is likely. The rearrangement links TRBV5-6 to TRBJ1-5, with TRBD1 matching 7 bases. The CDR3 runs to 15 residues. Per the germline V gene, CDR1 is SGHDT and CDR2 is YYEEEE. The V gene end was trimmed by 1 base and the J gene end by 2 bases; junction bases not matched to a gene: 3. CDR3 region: CASSLTGAGNQPQHL. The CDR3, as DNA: TGTGCCAGCAGCTTGACAGGGGCGGGCAATCAGCCCCAGCATCTT.

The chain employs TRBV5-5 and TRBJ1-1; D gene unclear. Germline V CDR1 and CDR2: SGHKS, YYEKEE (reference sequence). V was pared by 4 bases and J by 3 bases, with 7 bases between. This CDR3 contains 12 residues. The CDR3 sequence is CASSPGYTEAFF. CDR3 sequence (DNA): TGTGCCAGCAGCCCGGGGTACACTGAAGCTTTCTTT. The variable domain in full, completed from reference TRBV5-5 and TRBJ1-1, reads DAGVTQSPTHLIKTRGQQVTLRCSPISGHKSVSWYQQVLGQGPQFIFQYYEKEERGRGNFPDRFSARQFPNYSSELNVNALLLGDSALYLCASSPGYTEAFFGQGTRLTVV.

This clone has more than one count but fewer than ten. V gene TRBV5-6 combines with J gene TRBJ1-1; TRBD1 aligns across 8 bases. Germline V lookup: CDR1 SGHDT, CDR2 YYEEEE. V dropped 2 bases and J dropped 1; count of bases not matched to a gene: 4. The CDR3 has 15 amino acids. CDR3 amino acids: CASSLSGQGNTEAFF. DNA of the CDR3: TGTGCCAGCAGCTTAAGTGGACAGGGGAACACTGAAGCTTTCTTT.

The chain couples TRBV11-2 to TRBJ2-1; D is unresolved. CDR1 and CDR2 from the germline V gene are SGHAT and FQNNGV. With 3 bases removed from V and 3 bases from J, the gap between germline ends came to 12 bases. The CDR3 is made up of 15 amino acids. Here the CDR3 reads CASSLLQFLYNEQFF. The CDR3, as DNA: TGTGCCAGCAGCTTGCTTCAGTTTCTCTACAATGAGCAGTTCTTC.

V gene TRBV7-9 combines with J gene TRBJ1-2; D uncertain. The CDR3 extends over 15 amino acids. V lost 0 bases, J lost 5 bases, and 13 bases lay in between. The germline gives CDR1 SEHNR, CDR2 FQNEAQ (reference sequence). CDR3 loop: CASSLAQRVEYGYTF. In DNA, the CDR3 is TGTGCCAGCAGCTTAGCGCAACGGGTAGAATATGGCTACACCTTC. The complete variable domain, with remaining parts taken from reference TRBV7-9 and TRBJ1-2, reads DTGVSQNPRHKITKRGQNVTFRCDPISEHNRLYWYRQTLGQGPEFLTYFQNEAQLEKSRLLSDRFSAERPKGSFSTLEIQRTEQGDSAMYLCASSLAQRVEYGYTFGSGTRLTVV.

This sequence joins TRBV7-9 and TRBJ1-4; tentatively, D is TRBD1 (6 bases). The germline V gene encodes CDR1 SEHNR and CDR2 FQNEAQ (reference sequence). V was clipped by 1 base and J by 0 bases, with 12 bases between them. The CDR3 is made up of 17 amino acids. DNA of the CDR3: TGTGCCAGCAGCTTAGGGCCTCGGACAGCAACTAATGAAAAACTGTTTTTT. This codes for CASSLGPRTATNEKLFF.

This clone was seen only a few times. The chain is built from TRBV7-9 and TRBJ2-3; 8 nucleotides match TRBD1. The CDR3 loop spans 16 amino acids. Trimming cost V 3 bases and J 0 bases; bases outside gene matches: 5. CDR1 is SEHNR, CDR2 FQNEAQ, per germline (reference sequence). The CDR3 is CASSLLWTGSTDTQYF. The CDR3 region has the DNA TGTGCCAGCAGCTTGCTATGGACAGGGAGCACAGATACGCAGTATTTT.

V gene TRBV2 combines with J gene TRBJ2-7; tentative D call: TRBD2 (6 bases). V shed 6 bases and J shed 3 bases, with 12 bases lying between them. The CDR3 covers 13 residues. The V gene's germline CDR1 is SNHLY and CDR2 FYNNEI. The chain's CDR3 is CASSGSGDYEQYF. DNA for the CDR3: TGTGCCAGCAGCGGGTCGGGGGACTACGAGCAGTACTTC.

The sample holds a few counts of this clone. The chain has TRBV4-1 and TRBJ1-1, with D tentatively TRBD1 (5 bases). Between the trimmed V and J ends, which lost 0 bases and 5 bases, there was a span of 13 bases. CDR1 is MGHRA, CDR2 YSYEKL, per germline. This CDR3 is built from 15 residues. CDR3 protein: CASSQDWIRGTEAFF. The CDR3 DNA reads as TGCGCCAGCAGCCAAGACTGGATAAGGGGAACTGAAGCTTTCTTT.

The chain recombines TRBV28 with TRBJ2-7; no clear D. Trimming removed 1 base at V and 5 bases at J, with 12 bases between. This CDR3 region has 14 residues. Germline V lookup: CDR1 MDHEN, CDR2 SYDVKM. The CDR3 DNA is TGTGCCAGCAGTTTATTTTCGGGTAACCACGAGCAGTACGTC. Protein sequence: CASSLFSGNHEQYV.

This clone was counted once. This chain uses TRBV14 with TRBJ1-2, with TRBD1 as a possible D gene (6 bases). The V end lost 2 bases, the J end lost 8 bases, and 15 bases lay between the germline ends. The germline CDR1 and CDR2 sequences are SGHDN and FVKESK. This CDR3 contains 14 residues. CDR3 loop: CASSQSQGWSGYTF. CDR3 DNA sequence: TGTGCCAGCAGCCAATCGCAGGGGTGGTCGGGCTACACCTTC.

CDR3 sequence reads: CASSEGPRGAHEKLFF. CDR3 coding DNA: TGTGCCAGCAGTGAAGGTCCCAGGGGCGCACATGAAAAACTGTTTTTT. V is TRBV2 and J is TRBJ1-4; D might be TRBD1 (6 bases). The length of the CDR3 is 16 residues. Per germline, CDR1 SNHLY and CDR2 FYNNEI. The V end was cut by 1 base, the J end by 6 bases, with 15 bases between. The whole variable domain, filled in from reference TRBV2 and TRBJ1-4, reads EPEVTQTPSHQVTQMGQEVILRCVPISNHLYFYWYRQILGQKVEFLVSFYNNEISEKSEIFDDQFSVERPDGSNFTLKIRSTKLEDSAMYFCASSEGPRGAHEKLFFGSGTQLSVL.

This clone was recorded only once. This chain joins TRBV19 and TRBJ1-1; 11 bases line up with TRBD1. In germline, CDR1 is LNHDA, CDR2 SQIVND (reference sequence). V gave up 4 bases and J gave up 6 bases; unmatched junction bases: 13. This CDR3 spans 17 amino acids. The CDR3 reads CASSRLGTGGSRSEAFF. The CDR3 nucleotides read TGTGCCAGTAGTAGATTGGGGACAGGGGGATCTAGGTCTGAAGCTTTCTTT.

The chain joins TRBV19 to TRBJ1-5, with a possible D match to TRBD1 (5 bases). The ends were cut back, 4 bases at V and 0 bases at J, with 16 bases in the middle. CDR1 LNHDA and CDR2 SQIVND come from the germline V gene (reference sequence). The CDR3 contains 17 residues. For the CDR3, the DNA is TGTGCCAGTAGTAAGGGGCGTAACACCTATAGCAATCAGCCCCAGCATTTT. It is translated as CASSKGRNTYSNQPQHF.

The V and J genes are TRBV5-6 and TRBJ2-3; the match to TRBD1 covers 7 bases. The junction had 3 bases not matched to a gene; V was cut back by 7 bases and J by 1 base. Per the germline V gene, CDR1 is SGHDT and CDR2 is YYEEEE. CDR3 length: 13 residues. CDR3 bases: TGTGCCAGCCGACAGGGACGCACAGATACGCAGTATTTT. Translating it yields CASRQGRTDTQYF. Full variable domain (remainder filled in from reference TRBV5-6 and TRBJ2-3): DAGVTQSPTHLIKTRGQQVTLRCSPKSGHDTVSWYQQALGQGPQFIFQYYEEEERQRGNFPDRFSGHQFPNYSSELNVNALLLGDSALYLCASRQGRTDTQYFGPGTRLTVL.

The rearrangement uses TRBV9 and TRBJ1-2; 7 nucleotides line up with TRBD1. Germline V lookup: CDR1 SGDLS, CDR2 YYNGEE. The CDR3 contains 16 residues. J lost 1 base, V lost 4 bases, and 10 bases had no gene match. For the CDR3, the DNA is TGTGCCAGCAGCCCCCGGGGACAGATATTTAACTATGGCTACACCTTC. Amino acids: CASSPRGQIFNYGYTF.

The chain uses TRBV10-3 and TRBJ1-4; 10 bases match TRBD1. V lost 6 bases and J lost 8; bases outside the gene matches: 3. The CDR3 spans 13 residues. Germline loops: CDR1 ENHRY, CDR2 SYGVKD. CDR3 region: CAISTGQGEKLFF. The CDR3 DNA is TGTGCCATCAGCACGGGACAGGGGGAAAAACTGTTTTTT.

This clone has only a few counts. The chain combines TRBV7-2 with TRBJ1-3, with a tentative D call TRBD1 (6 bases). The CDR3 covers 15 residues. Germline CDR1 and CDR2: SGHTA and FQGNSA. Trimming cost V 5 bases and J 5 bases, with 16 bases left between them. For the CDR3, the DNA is TGTGCCAGCAGCGTAACACCGGGACATAGAAACACCATATATTTT. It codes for CASSVTPGHRNTIYF.

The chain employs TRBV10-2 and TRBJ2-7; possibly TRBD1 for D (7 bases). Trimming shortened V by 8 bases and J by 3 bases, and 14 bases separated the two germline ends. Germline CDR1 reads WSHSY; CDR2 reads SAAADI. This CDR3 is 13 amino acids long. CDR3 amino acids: CASSRDSNYEQYF. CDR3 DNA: TGCGCCAGCTCGCGGGACAGTAACTACGAGCAGTACTTC.

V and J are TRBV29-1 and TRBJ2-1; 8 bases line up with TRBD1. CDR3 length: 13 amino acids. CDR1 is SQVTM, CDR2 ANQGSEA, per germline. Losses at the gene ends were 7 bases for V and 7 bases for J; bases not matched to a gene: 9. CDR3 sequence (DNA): TGCAGCGGGGACAGGCAGGTTGGTAATGAGCAGTTCTTC. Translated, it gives CSGDRQVGNEQFF.

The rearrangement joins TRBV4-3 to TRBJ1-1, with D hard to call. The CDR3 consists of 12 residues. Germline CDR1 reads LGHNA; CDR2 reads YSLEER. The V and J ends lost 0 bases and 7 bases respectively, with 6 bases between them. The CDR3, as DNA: TGCGCCAGCAGCCAAGAAAACGGTGAAGCTTTCTTT. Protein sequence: CASSQENGEAFF.

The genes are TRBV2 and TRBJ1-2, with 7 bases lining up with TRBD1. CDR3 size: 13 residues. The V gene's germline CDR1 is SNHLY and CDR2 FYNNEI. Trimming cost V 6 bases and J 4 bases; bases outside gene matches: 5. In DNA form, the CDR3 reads TGTGCCAGCAGGGTAGAGGGGGCCTATGGCTACACCTTC. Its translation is CASRVEGAYGYTF.

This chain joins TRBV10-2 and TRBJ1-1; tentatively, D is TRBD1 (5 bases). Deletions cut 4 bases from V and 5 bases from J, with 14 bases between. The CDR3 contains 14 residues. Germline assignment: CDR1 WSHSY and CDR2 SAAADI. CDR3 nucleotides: TGCGCCAGCAGTGGGGGTTGGGGGGTGACTGAAGCTTTCTTT. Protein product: CASSGGWGVTEAFF.

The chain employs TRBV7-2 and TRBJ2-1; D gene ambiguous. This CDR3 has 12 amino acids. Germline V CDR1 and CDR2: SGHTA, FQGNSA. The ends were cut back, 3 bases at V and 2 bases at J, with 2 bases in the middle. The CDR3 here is CASSFTYNEQFF. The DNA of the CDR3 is TGTGCCAGCAGCTTTACCTACAATGAGCAGTTCTTC.

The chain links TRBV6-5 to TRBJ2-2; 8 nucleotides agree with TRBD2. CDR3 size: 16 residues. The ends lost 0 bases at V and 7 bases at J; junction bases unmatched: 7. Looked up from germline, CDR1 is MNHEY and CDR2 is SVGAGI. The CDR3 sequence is CASSYSKLADFGELFF. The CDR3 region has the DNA TGTGCCAGCAGTTACTCGAAACTAGCGGATTTCGGGGAGCTGTTTTTT.

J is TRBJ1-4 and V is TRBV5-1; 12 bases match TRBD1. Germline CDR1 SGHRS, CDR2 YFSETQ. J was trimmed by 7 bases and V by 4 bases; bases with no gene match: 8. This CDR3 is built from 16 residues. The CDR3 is CASSMGGQGASEKLFF. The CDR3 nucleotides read TGCGCCAGCAGCATGGGGGGACAGGGGGCGAGTGAAAAACTGTTTTTT.

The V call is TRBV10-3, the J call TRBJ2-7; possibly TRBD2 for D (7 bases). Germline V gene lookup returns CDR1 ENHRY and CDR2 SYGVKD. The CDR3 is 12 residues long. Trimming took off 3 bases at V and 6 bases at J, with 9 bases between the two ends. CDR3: CAISDGGLEQYF. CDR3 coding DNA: TGTGCCATCAGTGACGGGGGGCTCGAGCAGTACTTC.